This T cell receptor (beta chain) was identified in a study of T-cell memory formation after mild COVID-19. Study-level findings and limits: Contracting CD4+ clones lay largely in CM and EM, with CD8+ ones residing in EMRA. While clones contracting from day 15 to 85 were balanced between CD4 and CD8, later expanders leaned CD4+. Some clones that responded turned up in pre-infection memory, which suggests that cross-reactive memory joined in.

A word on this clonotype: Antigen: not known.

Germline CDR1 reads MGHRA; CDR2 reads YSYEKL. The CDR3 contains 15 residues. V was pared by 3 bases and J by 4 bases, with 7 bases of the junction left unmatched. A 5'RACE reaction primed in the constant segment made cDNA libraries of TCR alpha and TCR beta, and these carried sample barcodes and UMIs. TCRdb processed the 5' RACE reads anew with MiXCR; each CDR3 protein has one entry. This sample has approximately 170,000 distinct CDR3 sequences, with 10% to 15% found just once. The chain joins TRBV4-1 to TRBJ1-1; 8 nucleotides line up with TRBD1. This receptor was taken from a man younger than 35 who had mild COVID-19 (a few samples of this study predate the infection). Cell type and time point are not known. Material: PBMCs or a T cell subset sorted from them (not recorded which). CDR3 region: CASSHPNRGTTEAFF. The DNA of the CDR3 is TGCGCCAGCAGCCATCCCAACAGGGGGACCACTGAAGCTTTCTTT.